This TCR beta chain emerged from a study of long-term antiretroviral therapy in people with HIV. The assay, immunoSEQ v3.0, was run at survey level. This table comes from immunoSEQ multiplex PCR, and its TCRdb copy is limited to in-frame clones, with some not included. The sample yields roughly 30,000 clones, 85% to 90% seen once. This CDR3 is 14 amino acids long. The V segment lost 4 bases and the J segment 5 bases; nucleotides outside the gene matches: 3. In germline, CDR1 is SGHNT, CDR2 YENEEA. The V call is TRBV11-3, the J call TRBJ2-1, with 9 bases aligning to TRBD1. The material sequenced was unsorted PBMCs, taken less than 5 years after starting antiretroviral therapy. This TCR was recovered from a man aged 35-49 years with HIV. For the CDR3, the DNA is TGTGCCAGCAGCTCCCGGACAGGGGACAATGAGCAGTTCTTC. Amino acids: CASSSRTGDNEQFF. The full variable domain, its missing parts supplied by reference TRBV11-3 and TRBJ2-1, is EAGVVQSPRYKIIEKKQPVAFWCNPISGHNTLYWYLQNLGQGPELLIRYENEEAVDDSQLPKDRFSAERLKGVDSTLKIQPAELGDSAVYLCASSSRTGDNEQFFGPGTRLTVL.